This record covers a single T cell receptor beta chain. Its antigen is still unknown. PCR was performed using 60 Vbeta and 13 Jbeta primers. TCRdb's table, derived via immunoSEQ multiplex PCR, lists solely in-frame clones and lacks some. This sample carries roughly 60,000 clones, 65% to 75% of them seen once, and the ten largest clones take 5% to 7%. The record originates from a study of cytomegalovirus exposure and HLA in healthy donors. Overall study results and limits: Whilst most TCR sequences proved rare, a subset of public TCRs occurred across many donors. In a later analysis, DRB1 alleles had the most associated TCRs; HLA-C alleles the fewest.

The CDR3 spans 13 residues. Germline CDR1 and CDR2: MNHNS and SASEGT. V lost 7 bases, J lost 0 bases, and 1 base stayed unmatched. The chain is built from TRBV6-1 and TRBJ2-7; 9 nucleotides align to TRBD2. The source material was PBMCs. This TCR derives from a woman in her 30s in good health and CMV-seronegative. The CDR3 sequence is CASTAGGSYEQYF. CDR3 DNA sequence: TGTGCCAGCACAGCGGGAGGCTCCTACGAGCAGTACTTC.